One and the same sample provided the 18 T cell receptor beta chains below, sequenced in a study of T-cell reconstitution after alpha-beta-depleted transplantation in children. A library of TCRbeta sequences, prepared with unique molecular identifiers, was generated. Each CDR3 protein is one row after TCRdb ran MiXCR on the PCR reads. The table shows 260,000 or so distinct CDR3 sequences, with 12% occurring only once. Sequencing used PBMCs from the stem cell graft donor, obtained from the stem cell graft. The receptors stem from a human donor who donated a stem cell graft to a child with acute lymphoblastic leukemia.

In this sample, this clonotype turned up many times. The chain has TRBV5-1 and TRBJ1-4, with D perhaps TRBD1 (5 bases). Germline CDR1 reads SGHRS; CDR2 reads YFSETQ. Between the trimmed V and J ends, which lost 0 bases and 5 bases, there was a span of 8 bases. The CDR3 sequence is 14 residues long. The CDR3 DNA is TGCGCCAGCAGCTTGGACAGGCGGAATGAAAAACTGTTTTTT. Translating gives CASSLDRRNEKLFF.

This clonotype came up many times. The CDR3 spells CASSQDPGVYGYTF. CDR3 bases: TGCGCCAGCAGCCAAGATCCAGGAGTCTATGGCTACACCTTC. The V and J genes are TRBV4-3 and TRBJ1-2; D remains ambiguous. The CDR3 covers 14 residues. V dropped 0 bases and J dropped 4 bases, with 9 bases sitting between them. Germline-derived CDR1 and CDR2 are LGHNA and YSLEER.

This clonotype was recorded at least ten times. The chain couples TRBV27 to TRBJ1-4; D is unclear. Looked up from germline, CDR1 is MNHEY and CDR2 is SMNVEV (reference sequence). CDR3 length: 15 amino acids. The V gene lost 0 bases and the J gene lost 10 bases, with 15 bases spanning the gap. CDR3 residues: CASSLSERAGGKLFF. The CDR3 DNA reads TGTGCCAGCAGTTTATCGGAAAGGGCGGGAGGAAAACTGTTTTTT.

J is TRBJ2-7 and V is TRBV5-1; 11 bases agree with TRBD1. J was trimmed by 5 bases and V by 5 bases; bases with no gene match: 6. The germline V gene encodes CDR1 SGHRS and CDR2 YFSETQ. The CDR3 extends over 14 amino acids. CDR3 DNA: TGCGCCAGCAGTTCCGGACAGGGGGCGCACGAGCAGTACTTC. This gives the protein CASSSGQGAHEQYF.

This clonotype was observed at least ten times. This sequence joins TRBV18 and TRBJ2-1; the match to TRBD2 covers 12 bases. The V and J ends lost 3 bases and 0 bases, in that order; junction bases with no gene match: 3. Germline values: CDR1 KGHSH, CDR2 LQKENI. CDR3 size: 17 residues. The CDR3 sequence: CASSPTGLAGSYNEQFF. DNA for the CDR3: TGTGCCAGCTCACCTACGGGACTAGCGGGCTCCTACAATGAGCAGTTCTTC.

In its sample, this clonotype was seen many times. The chain joins TRBV28 to TRBJ1-2, with D possibly being TRBD1 (5 bases). Trimming shortened V by 4 bases and J by 4 bases, and 10 bases separated the two germline ends. This CDR3 is built from 13 residues. The germline V gene encodes CDR1 MDHEN and CDR2 SYDVKM. CDR3 bases: TGTGCCAGCAGTTCGGGGGTTCTCTATGGCTACACCTTC. As protein: CASSSGVLYGYTF.

This clonotype was seen at least ten times. CDR3 bases: TGCAGTGCTAGAAGTCGAGGACAGCCGTACAATCAGCCCCAGCATTTT. It encodes CSARSRGQPYNQPQHF. V is TRBV20-1 and J is TRBJ1-5; D possibly corresponds to TRBD1 (6 bases). CDR3 length: 16 amino acids. Trimming cost V 2 bases and J 3 bases, with 17 bases left between them. Looked up from germline, CDR1 is DFQATT and CDR2 is SNEGSKA (reference sequence).

There are many counts of this clonotype. The V gene is TRBV20-1, the J gene TRBJ2-5; 10 nucleotides agree with TRBD2. The J segment lost 4 bases and the V segment lost 4 bases, leaving 6 bases of the junction unmatched. Germline values: CDR1 DFQATT, CDR2 SNEGSKA (reference sequence). The CDR3 runs 14 residues. This chain's CDR3 is CSAIPSGSRETQYF. CDR3 nucleotide sequence: TGCAGTGCTATCCCTAGCGGGAGTAGAGAGACCCAGTACTTC.

This clonotype was seen ten or more times. V is TRBV10-3 and J is TRBJ2-7, with TRBD2 matching over 9 bases. The length of the CDR3 is 14 residues. After removal of 3 bases from V and 3 bases from J, the junction contained 3 bases not matched to a gene. Per the germline V gene, CDR1 is ENHRY and CDR2 is SYGVKD. CDR3 bases: TGTGCCATCAGTGAAGAGACTAGCGGCTACGAGCAGTACTTC. The encoded protein is CAISEETSGYEQYF.

This clonotype was seen ten or more times. The rearrangement links TRBV12-3 or TRBV12-4 to TRBJ2-7; D is undetermined. There are 11 residues in the CDR3. The V gene lost 2 bases and the J gene lost 5 bases, with 4 bases spanning the gap. CDR3 residues: CASSLIHEQYF. DNA for the CDR3: TGTGCCAGCAGTTTAATCCACGAGCAGTACTTC.

In this sample, this clonotype turned up many times. The chain combines TRBV12-3 or TRBV12-4 with TRBJ2-1; D is possibly TRBD1 (6 bases). The CDR3 is made up of 14 amino acids. The V end was cut by 4 bases, the J end by 10 bases, with 17 bases between. The CDR3 reads CASSSGTPRGEQFF. CDR3 nucleotide sequence: TGTGCCAGCAGTTCCGGGACACCCCGTGGGGAGCAGTTCTTC.

This clonotype has only a few counts. The chain joins TRBV12-3 or TRBV12-4 to TRBJ2-3, with 12 bases that match TRBD1. The CDR3 length is 20 residues. Losses at the gene ends were 8 bases for V and 6 bases for J; bases not matched to a gene: 24. CDR3 sequence (DNA): TGTGCCAGCGGCACCCCGGGACAGGGGGCTAGAGGGTTTTCTTCCGATACGCAGTATTTT. Its translation: CASGTPGQGARGFSSDTQYF.

This clonotype was recorded only once. The chain uses TRBV5-6 and TRBJ1-2, with a tentative D call TRBD1 (5 bases). Trimming shortened V by 0 bases and J by 3 bases, and 6 bases separated the two germline ends. The CDR3 is made up of 13 amino acids. Per the germline V gene, CDR1 is SGHDT and CDR2 is YYEEEE. CDR3 sequence: CASSLGDDYGYTF. The CDR3 nucleotides are TGTGCCAGCAGCTTGGGGGACGACTATGGCTACACCTTC.

This clonotype was recorded many times. The chain is built from TRBV12-3 or TRBV12-4 and TRBJ1-5; possibly TRBD1 for D (6 bases). CDR3 length: 16 amino acids. V lost 4 bases to trimming and J lost 5 bases, with 18 bases between them. CDR3 DNA sequence: TGTGCCAGCAGTTCACCCCTACAGGGTATTTATCAGCCCCAGCATTTT. It yields the protein CASSSPLQGIYQPQHF.

This clonotype was counted ten times or more. The V and J genes are TRBV12-3 or TRBV12-4 and TRBJ1-2, with D possibly TRBD1 on 5 matching bases. Trimming removed 6 bases from V and 6 bases from J, with 17 bases in between. This CDR3 is built from 14 residues. CDR3 bases: TGTGCCAGCAGCACCCGGGACTCCGGGGATGGCTACACCTTC. This codes for CASSTRDSGDGYTF.

This clonotype appeared many times. The chain carries TRBV6-2 or TRBV6-3 and TRBJ2-2; 8 positions match TRBD2. In germline, CDR1 is MNHEY, CDR2 SVGEGT. This CDR3 comprises 17 residues. With V trimmed by 0 bases and J by 5 bases, 8 bases remained unmatched. The CDR3 reads CASSYSTRLARTGELFF. As DNA, the CDR3 is TGTGCCAGCAGTTACTCGACCCGACTAGCGCGGACCGGGGAGCTGTTTTTT.

This clonotype occurred many times. The rearrangement joins TRBV5-6 to TRBJ1-5, with 11 bases aligning to TRBD1. CDR1 is SGHDT, CDR2 YYEEEE, per germline. The CDR3 covers 16 residues. V shed 4 bases, J shed 5 bases, and the junction held 8 bases outside the gene matches. The CDR3 sequence is CASSRGGTGGHQPQHF. DNA for the CDR3: TGTGCCAGCAGCCGGGGGGGGACAGGGGGGCATCAGCCCCAGCATTTT.

The sample holds many counts of this clonotype. J is TRBJ1-1 and V is TRBV29-1; perhaps TRBD1 as D (6 bases). The CDR3 spans 14 residues. The germline V gene has CDR1 SQVTM and CDR2 ANQGSEA. Trimming removed 0 bases at V and 5 bases at J, with 13 bases between. Here the CDR3 DNA reads TGCAGCGTTGAAGAGAATTGGGGGCGGACTGAAGCTTTCTTT. Protein: CSVEENWGRTEAFF. The full variable domain, completed using reference TRBV29-1 and TRBJ1-1, is SAVISQKPSRDICQRGTSLTIQCQVDSQVTMMFWYRQQPGQSLTLIATANQGSEATYESGFVIDKFPISRPNLTFSTLTVSNMSPEDSSIYLCSVEENWGRTEAFFGQGTRLTVV.